This T cell receptor beta chain was profiled in a study of T cell repertoires in cytomegalovirus infection. Worth noting for this clonotype: Its antigen is undetermined.

Trimming cost V 2 bases and J 0 bases, with 8 bases left between them. The CDR3 has 16 amino acids. Germline CDR1 and CDR2: SGHVS and FNYEAQ. TCRdb fed the reads into MiXCR, producing one record per CDR3 protein. The profile shows around 570,000 distinct CDR3 sequences, almost 40% of them singletons. The starting material was cultured PBMCs, obtained from culture after CMV antigen stimulation. The sequence derives from a human donor in good health (CMV status not recorded). Some clones in this sample may be carry-over from other donors' samples. This chain links TRBV7-6 with TRBJ2-6; D might be TRBD1 or TRBD2, each matching 5 bases. The CDR3 DNA is TGTGCCAGCAGCTTATGGGGGAGCTCTGGGGCCAACGTCCTGACTTTC. As protein: CASSLWGSSGANVLTF.